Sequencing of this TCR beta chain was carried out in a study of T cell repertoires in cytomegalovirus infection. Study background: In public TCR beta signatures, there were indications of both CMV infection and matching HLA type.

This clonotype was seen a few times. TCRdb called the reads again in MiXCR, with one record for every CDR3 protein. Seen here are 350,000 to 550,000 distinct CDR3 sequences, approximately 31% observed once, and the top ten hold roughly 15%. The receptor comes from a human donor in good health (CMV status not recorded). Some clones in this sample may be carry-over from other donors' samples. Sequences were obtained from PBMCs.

The CDR3 here is CASSQDGWPQFF. Written as DNA, the CDR3 is TGCGCCAGCAGCCAAGATGGGTGGCCGCAGTTCTTC. The gene calls are TRBV4-3 and TRBJ2-1; D is unresolved. The CDR3 contains 12 residues. Trimming stripped 0 bases from V and 12 bases from J, with 9 bases between. Per the germline V gene, CDR1 is LGHNA and CDR2 is YSLEER.